The rows below give T cell receptor beta chains drawn from one sample of a study of T cells after yellow fever vaccination. TCRdb re-derived calls from the 5' RACE reads in MiXCR, one entry per CDR3 protein. The sample has about 320,000 distinct CDR3 sequences, 3.5% to 4.5% seen once; the top ten hold less than 20%. This specimen consisted of PBMCs, obtained 15 days after the yellow fever booster vaccination. The receptors were gathered from a young man who received the YFV17D yellow fever vaccine. Each CDR3 is given with its conserved first and last residue. The order of the fields is clone size, V gene, D gene, J gene, CDR3 DNA, CDR3 protein. A D gene is named only where the DNA matches it firmly. Size is stated for part of the rows, as once, few or many counts, or as a class when the clone is expanded.

few	TRBV7-9	TRBD1	TRBJ2-5	TGTGCCAGCACCGAAGCGGACAGGGTACAAGAGACCCAGTACTTC	CASTEADRVQETQYF
many	TRBV5-1	NA	TRBJ2-1	TGCGCCAGCACCAACCAGGGCAGGGGCAATGAGCAGTTCTTC	CASTNQGRGNEQFF
few	TRBV28	NA	TRBJ2-3	TGTGCCAGCACCCTAGGTACTAGCAGTAGCACAGATACGCAGTATTTT	CASTLGTSSSTDTQYF
NA	TRBV30	NA	TRBJ2-2	TGTGCCTGGAGTCCGACGAACACCGGGGAGCTGTTTTTT	CAWSPTNTGELFF
few	TRBV12-3/TRBV12-4	NA	TRBJ1-2	TGTGCCAGCAGTTTTCAGAGCTATGGCTACACCTTC	CASSFQSYGYTF
few	TRBV14	NA	TRBJ2-2	TGTGCCAGCAGCCACCGACCTGGGACCGGGGAGCTGTTTTTT	CASSHRPGTGELFF
many	TRBV5-6	NA	TRBJ1-5	TGTGCCAGCAGCTTGGTAGGACGGCGGTGGTATAGCAATCAGCCCCAGCATTTT	CASSLVGRRWYSNQPQHF
few	TRBV7-2	NA	TRBJ2-7	TGTGCCAGCAGCCAGCAATGGGACTCGAGGTACGAGCAGTACTTC	CASSQQWDSRYEQYF
NA	TRBV19	NA	TRBJ2-7	TGTGCCAGTAGTATCAACAGGCTCTACGAGCAGTACTTC	CASSINRLYEQYF
NA	TRBV12-3/TRBV12-4	TRBD2	TRBJ2-5	TGTGCCAGCAGTTTATTCCTAGCGGGGGGTCAGACCCAGTACTTC	CASSLFLAGGQTQYF
few	TRBV6-5	NA	TRBJ1-1	TGTGCCAGCAGTTTATGGACCCATCATTCCTCGCCGGAAGCTTTCTTT	CASSLWTHHSSPEAFF
many	TRBV6-2/TRBV6-3	TRBD1	TRBJ2-7	TGTGCCAGCAGTTACCAGGGACAGGGGTACGAGCAGTACTTC	CASSYQGQGYEQYF
many	TRBV7-2	NA	TRBJ1-2	TGTGCCAGCAGCTTAAGTTCTCCGGGCTATGGCTACACCTTC	CASSLSSPGYGYTF
NA	TRBV7-9	NA	TRBJ2-7	TGTGCCAGCAGCTTAGGACCCCGCCAGGGCCACGAGCAGTACTTC	CASSLGPRQGHEQYF
few	TRBV12-3/TRBV12-4	NA	TRBJ2-3	TGTGCCAGCAGAAAGGGCCCAGATACGCAGTATTTT	CASRKGPDTQYF
few	TRBV5-1	NA	TRBJ1-3	TGCGCCAGCAGCTTGCAGGGGACCTCTGGAAACACCATATATTTT	CASSLQGTSGNTIYF
many	TRBV10-3	NA	TRBJ2-7	TGTGCCATCTCCCAGACCCTCTCCTACGAGCAGTACTTC	CAISQTLSYEQYF
NA	TRBV20-1	TRBD2	TRBJ2-5	TGCAGTGCTGGAGTCCGGGGGGGGGAAGAGACCCAGTACTTC	CSAGVRGGEETQYF
NA	TRBV5-1	NA	TRBJ1-4	TGCGCCAGCAGCTTGGCGGGGGTCCGTGAAAAACTGTTTTTT	CASSLAGVREKLFF
many	TRBV5-1	TRBD1	TRBJ2-1	TGCGCCAGCAGCGGGACAGGGGGGACCTACAATGAGCAGTTCTTC	CASSGTGGTYNEQFF
NA	TRBV27	NA	TRBJ2-1	TGTGCCAGCAGTTTAATCAGTCAGGGATACTACAATGAGCAGTTCTTC	CASSLISQGYYNEQFF
many	TRBV20-1	NA	TRBJ1-1	TGCAGTGCTAGGATCCAGGGGTGGAACACTGAAGCTTTCTTT	CSARIQGWNTEAFF
many	TRBV7-2	TRBD1	TRBJ1-4	TGTGCCAGCAGCCGGGACAGGGGGCATGAAAAACTGTTTTTT	CASSRDRGHEKLFF
few	TRBV20-1	NA	TRBJ2-6	TGCAGTGCTAGAGATCGGAACGGGGCCAACGTCCTGACTTTC	CSARDRNGANVLTF
NA	TRBV4-1	NA	TRBJ2-1	TGCGCCAGCAGCCAAGATTATCAAGGTGAGCAGTTCTTC	CASSQDYQGEQFF
NA	TRBV7-9	TRBD1	TRBJ2-1	TGTGCCAGCAGGGACAGGGTTGATGGTGAGCAGTTCTTC	CASRDRVDGEQFF
many	TRBV20-1	NA	TRBJ1-6	TGCAGTGCTAGAGATATCCAGGGGAATTCACCCCTCCACTTT	CSARDIQGNSPLHF
NA	TRBV19	TRBD1	TRBJ1-2	TGTGCCAGTAGTATGGGACAGGGAGGATTTTCGGGCTACACCTTC	CASSMGQGGFSGYTF
many	TRBV7-8	TRBD2	TRBJ2-1	TGTGCCAGCAGCTTAGCGCACGGGGGGTCGGTCAATGAGCAGTTCTTC	CASSLAHGGSVNEQFF
many	TRBV7-3	TRBD2	TRBJ2-5	TGTGCCAGCAGCCCAAGCGGGGTTCAAGAGACCCAGTACTTC	CASSPSGVQETQYF
NA	TRBV4-3	NA	TRBJ2-7	TGCGCCAGCAGCCAATTACTGGGATACGAGCAGTACTTC	CASSQLLGYEQYF
many	TRBV6-1	NA	TRBJ2-5	TGTGCCAGCAGTGAAGCGCGGGGGACCCAGTACTTC	CASSEARGTQYF
many	TRBV5-5	NA	TRBJ2-3	TGTGCCAGCAGCTCCATCGGCGGCACAGATACGCAGTATTTT	CASSSIGGTDTQYF
NA	TRBV20-1	NA	TRBJ2-3	TGCAGTGCTAGGCGGGGACCTAACACAGATACGCAGTATTTT	CSARRGPNTDTQYF
few	TRBV5-1	NA	TRBJ1-1	TGCGCCAGCAGCTGGGGGTTCGGGGGGAACACTGAAGCTTTCTTT	CASSWGFGGNTEAFF
many	TRBV5-4	TRBD2	TRBJ2-5	TGTGCCAGCAGCTTACCTAGCGGGATTCAAGAGACCCAGTACTTC	CASSLPSGIQETQYF
NA	TRBV10-3	NA	TRBJ1-1	TGTGCCATCAGAGGGCAGGACAGCTTGAACACTGAAGCTTTCTTT	CAIRGQDSLNTEAFF
few	TRBV2	NA	TRBJ2-3	TGTGCCAGCGGGGACATACCAGATACGCAGTATTTT	CASGDIPDTQYF
few	TRBV6-6	NA	TRBJ2-5	TGTGCCAGCGGGGGTGGTGGAGTGGAGACCCAGTACTTC	CASGGGGVETQYF
NA	TRBV11-3	TRBD1	TRBJ2-1	TGTGCCAGCAGCTTAAAGGGTACCGGGACAGGGGGTGTCAACAATGAGCAGTTCTTC	CASSLKGTGTGGVNNEQFF
few	TRBV7-9	NA	TRBJ2-7	TGTGCCAGCAGCCCCTTGCCCCTGGTGACCTACGAGCAGTACTTC	CASSPLPLVTYEQYF
many	TRBV15	NA	TRBJ2-2	TGTGCCACCAGCAGAGGTTTGGAGCCCGTCGGGAACACCGGGGAGCTGTTTTTT	CATSRGLEPVGNTGELFF
many	TRBV7-9	NA	TRBJ1-3	TGTGCCAGCAGCTTATCGCGGAGTGGGAACACCATATATTTT	CASSLSRSGNTIYF
few	TRBV10-3	TRBD2	TRBJ2-2	TGTGCCATCAGCCCGGGACTAGAGAGCACCGGGGAGCTGTTTTTT	CAISPGLESTGELFF
few	TRBV7-2	NA	TRBJ2-7	TGTGCCAGCAGCTTAGGACTGCCGCCCTACGAGCAGTACTTC	CASSLGLPPYEQYF
many	TRBV6-6	TRBD2	TRBJ2-3	TGTGCCAGCAGTTACAGACTAGCGGGCACAGATACGCAGTATTTT	CASSYRLAGTDTQYF
NA	TRBV5-1	NA	TRBJ1-1	TGCGCCAGCAGCTTGGGGGAGGGACAGAACACTGAAGCTTTCTTT	CASSLGEGQNTEAFF
NA	TRBV25-1	TRBD1	TRBJ2-5	TGTGCCAGCAGCCCCGGCGGACGACGCGGAACAGGGGGAGAGACCCAGTACTTC	CASSPGGRRGTGGETQYF
many	TRBV5-1	NA	TRBJ1-1	TGCGCCAGTCGGGCAGCTACTAACACTGAAGCTTTCTTT	CASRAATNTEAFF
few	TRBV7-2	NA	TRBJ2-4	TGTGCCAGCAGCTTAGCGGCAGCCAAAAACATTCAGTACTTC	CASSLAAAKNIQYF
few	TRBV19	TRBD1	TRBJ1-5	TGTGCCAGTAGTTTACAGGGGATCGATCAGCCCCAGCATTTT	CASSLQGIDQPQHF
many	TRBV7-9	TRBD2	TRBJ2-7	TGTGCCAGCAACTCCGATTGGACTAGCTCCAACGAGCAGTACTTC	CASNSDWTSSNEQYF
many	TRBV28	TRBD1	TRBJ2-5	TGTGCCAGCGTGGACAGGGGTGGAAAGACCCAGTACTTC	CASVDRGGKTQYF
few	TRBV12-3/TRBV12-4	TRBD1	TRBJ2-6	TGTGCCAGCAGTGGGGACAGGCCATACTCTGGGGCCAACGTCCTGACTTTC	CASSGDRPYSGANVLTF